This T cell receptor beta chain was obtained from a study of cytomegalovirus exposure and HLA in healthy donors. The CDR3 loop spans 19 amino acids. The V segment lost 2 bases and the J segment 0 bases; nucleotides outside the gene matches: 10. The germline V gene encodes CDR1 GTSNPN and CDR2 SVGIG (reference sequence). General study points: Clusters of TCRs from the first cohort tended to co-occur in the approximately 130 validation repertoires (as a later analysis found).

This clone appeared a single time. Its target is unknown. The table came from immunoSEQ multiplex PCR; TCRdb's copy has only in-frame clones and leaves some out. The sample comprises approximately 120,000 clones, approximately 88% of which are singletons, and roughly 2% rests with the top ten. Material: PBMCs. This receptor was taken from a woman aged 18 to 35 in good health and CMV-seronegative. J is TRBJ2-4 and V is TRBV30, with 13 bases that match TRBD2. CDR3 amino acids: CAWSPLTSGRALAKNIQYF. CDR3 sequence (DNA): TGTGCCTGGAGTCCCCTCACTAGCGGGAGGGCTCTAGCCAAAAACATTCAGTACTTC.